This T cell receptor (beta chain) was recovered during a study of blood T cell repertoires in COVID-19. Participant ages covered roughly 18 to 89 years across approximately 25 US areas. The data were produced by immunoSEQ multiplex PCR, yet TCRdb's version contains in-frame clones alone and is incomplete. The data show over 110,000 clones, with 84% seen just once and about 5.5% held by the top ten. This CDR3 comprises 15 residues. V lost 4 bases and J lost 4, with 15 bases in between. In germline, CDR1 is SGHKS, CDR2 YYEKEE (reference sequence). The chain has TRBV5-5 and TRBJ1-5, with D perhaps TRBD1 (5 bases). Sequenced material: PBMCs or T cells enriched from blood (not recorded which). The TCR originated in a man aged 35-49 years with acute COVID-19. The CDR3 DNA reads TGTGCCAGCAGCCCGGTGACAGCGACTAATCAGCCCCAGCATTTT. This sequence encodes CASSPVTATNQPQHF.